This entry lists 26 T cell receptor beta chains sequenced from one sample in a study of early T cells in non-severe SARS-CoV-2 infection. TCRdb fed the 5' RACE reads into MiXCR, producing one record per CDR3 protein. The data hold 35,000 to 50,000 distinct CDR3 sequences, with roughly 6.2% observed a single time. The source material was whole blood. These receptors were collected from an adult who was a healthcare worker with PCR-confirmed SARS-CoV-2 infection or an uninfected control (not recorded which).

This clonotype was seen at least ten times. J is TRBJ1-1 and V is TRBV20-1, with D possibly TRBD1 on 5 matching bases. V shed 6 bases and J shed 10 bases, with 18 bases lying between them. CDR1 and CDR2 from the germline V gene are DFQATT and SNEGSKA (reference sequence). The CDR3 spans 12 residues. The CDR3 region is CSAPNTGGRAFF. DNA for the CDR3: TGCAGTGCCCCTAACACGGGGGGACGAGCTTTCTTT.

Here the CDR3 reads CASSGSPQGTGANVLTF. CDR3 in DNA: TGTGCCAGCAGTGGGTCCCCTCAGGGTACCGGGGCCAACGTCCTGACTTTC. The rearrangement links TRBV2 to TRBJ2-6; possible D gene TRBD1, 5 bases. Germline V gene data show CDR1 as SNHLY and CDR2 as FYNNEI. V was trimmed by 4 bases and J by 4 bases, leaving 17 bases between them. This CDR3 has 17 residues.

V usage is TRBV7-9 and J usage is TRBJ2-5; either TRBD1 or TRBD2 may supply D (6 bases each). The CDR3 runs to 13 residues. The germline gives CDR1 SEHNR, CDR2 FQNEAQ (reference sequence). Trimming removed 5 bases at V and 4 bases at J, with 11 bases between. The CDR3 DNA is TGTGCCAGCAGCAGGGGGGTATCAGAGACCCAGTACTTC. This encodes CASSRGVSETQYF.

This clonotype occurred many times. The chain is built from TRBV29-1 and TRBJ1-2; D is perhaps TRBD1 (6 bases). Trimming took off 8 bases at V and 2 bases at J, with 24 bases between the two ends. Per germline, CDR1 SQVTM and CDR2 ANQGSEA. This CDR3 comprises 16 residues. In DNA form, the CDR3 reads TGCAGCACCCGGGGGAGACAGGTCGAGGGAAACTATGGCTACACCTTC. It yields the protein CSTRGRQVEGNYGYTF.

This clonotype was counted ten times or more. The chain couples TRBV6-1 to TRBJ1-1; unclear D gene. The CDR3 is made up of 13 amino acids. Trimming left V 2 bases short and J 2 bases short, with 6 bases between. The germline CDR1 and CDR2 sequences are MNHNS and SASEGT. The DNA of the CDR3 is TGTGCCAGCAGTGAACCCCGCAACACTGAAGCTTTCTTT. Translating it yields CASSEPRNTEAFF.

This clonotype was counted at least ten times. The CDR3 is CASSRTANTEAFF. The CDR3 region has the DNA TGTGCCAGCAGCCGGACCGCGAACACTGAAGCTTTCTTT. The chain carries TRBV6-2 or TRBV6-3 and TRBJ1-1, with D unresolved. V was pared by 6 bases and J by 1 base, with 9 bases between. Germline-derived CDR1 and CDR2 are MNHEY and SVGEGT. This CDR3 is 13 amino acids long.

Concerning this clonotype: Mismatch with germline at one junction end may stem from a read error. V and J are TRBV4-1 and TRBJ2-5; weak D call: TRBD1 (5 bases). The CDR3 totals 16 residues. Germline CDR1 reads MGHRA; CDR2 reads YSYEKL. The CDR3 sequence: CASSQDTKQVQGTQYF. As DNA, the CDR3 is TGCGCCAGCAGCCAAGATACCAAACAGGTCCAAGGGACCCAGTACTTC.

In this sample, this clonotype turned up many times. The CDR3 DNA reads TGTGCCAGCAGCGTACACAGGGGGCTCTCTGGAAACACCATATATTTT. Amino acid sequence: CASSVHRGLSGNTIYF. The V gene is TRBV11-2, the J gene TRBJ1-3, with 9 bases lining up with TRBD1. The junction had 5 bases not matched to a gene; V was cut back by 5 bases and J by 0 bases. Germline V gene data show CDR1 as SGHAT and CDR2 as FQNNGV. The CDR3 spans 16 residues.

This chain connects TRBV5-1 to TRBJ1-1, with a tentative D call TRBD1 (6 bases). CDR3 size: 12 residues. Trimming cost V 2 bases and J 7 bases, with 9 bases left between them. Germline values: CDR1 SGHRS, CDR2 YFSETQ. CDR3 DNA: TGCGCCAGCAGCTTCAGGGGTGTTGAAGCTTTCTTT. This encodes CASSFRGVEAFF.

The chain combines TRBV28 with TRBJ2-5, with 13 bases fitting TRBD2. From germline, CDR1 is MDHEN and CDR2 SYDVKM. Germline trimming cut 4 bases from V and 5 bases from J; bases unmatched to any gene: 7. This CDR3 region has 16 residues. The CDR3, as DNA: TGTGCCAGCAGTTCGGGACTAGCGGGGATATCGGAGACCCAGTACTTC. It is translated as CASSSGLAGISETQYF.

The genes are TRBV5-1 and TRBJ2-7, with TRBD1 matching 7 bases. V was pared by 0 bases and J by 6 bases, with 6 bases of the junction left unmatched. Germline CDR1 SGHRS, CDR2 YFSETQ. The CDR3 is 14 residues long. CDR3 sequence reads: CASSLGTGPSEQYF. CDR3 nucleotide sequence: TGCGCCAGCAGCTTGGGGACAGGCCCCTCCGAGCAGTACTTC.

This clonotype was seen at least ten times. V usage is TRBV28 and J usage is TRBJ1-5; TRBD1 might be the D (5 bases). CDR3 length: 13 residues. Germline-derived CDR1 and CDR2 are MDHEN and SYDVKM. Between the trimmed V and J ends, which lost 8 bases and 4 bases, there was a span of 12 bases. This chain's CDR3 is CASLRSGNQPQHF. CDR3 nucleotides: TGTGCCAGCCTCCGTTCAGGGAATCAGCCCCAGCATTTT.

This clonotype appeared many times. The chain joins TRBV7-2 to TRBJ2-3; no reliable D call. Germline V gives CDR1 SGHTA, CDR2 FQGNSA. The CDR3 is 13 residues long. V dropped 4 bases and J dropped 2 bases, with 7 bases sitting between them. As DNA, the CDR3 is TGTGCCAGCAGCTCTCTCGACACAGATACGCAGTATTTT. Its translation: CASSSLDTDTQYF.

This clonotype has a count of ten or more. V is TRBV19 and J is TRBJ1-4; perhaps TRBD1 as D (6 bases). Trimming took off 8 bases at V and 4 bases at J, with 17 bases between the two ends. Germline V CDR1 and CDR2: LNHDA, SQIVND (reference sequence). CDR3 length equals 15 residues. The CDR3 sequence is CASSFLGQHNEKLFF. CDR3 nucleotides: TGTGCCAGTTCTTTCCTAGGACAGCATAATGAAAAACTGTTTTTT.

This clonotype was detected many times. V usage is TRBV7-2 and J usage is TRBJ1-1, with D maybe TRBD1 (5 bases). This CDR3 region has 20 residues. Trimming left V 1 base short and J 1 base short, with 25 bases between. The germline gives CDR1 SGHTA, CDR2 FQGNSA. This chain's CDR3 is CASSLGAFGTLHSWNTEAFF. CDR3 coding DNA: TGTGCCAGCAGCTTAGGGGCTTTTGGGACGCTCCATTCGTGGAACACTGAAGCTTTCTTT. Based on the CDR3 plus reference TRBV7-2 and TRBJ1-1, the full variable domain is GAGVSQSPSNKVTEKGKDVELRCDPISGHTALYWYRQSLGQGLEFLIYFQGNSAPDKSGLPSDRFSAERTGGSVSTLTIQRTQQEDSAVYLCASSLGAFGTLHSWNTEAFFGQGTRLTVV.

This clonotype was recorded many times. The rearrangement uses TRBV30 and TRBJ2-7; TRBD2 matches 8 bases. From germline, CDR1 is GTSNPN and CDR2 SVGIG (reference sequence). J gave up 0 bases and V 4 bases, and 5 bases lay outside the gene matches. The CDR3 spans 14 residues. Here the CDR3 reads CAWKYSGVSYEQYF. The CDR3 DNA is TGTGCCTGGAAGTATAGCGGGGTCTCCTACGAGCAGTACTTC.

This clonotype was counted between two and nine times. The V call is TRBV2, the J call TRBJ1-2; 10 nucleotides agree with TRBD1. The CDR3 length is 17 residues. The germline gives CDR1 SNHLY, CDR2 FYNNEI. The V and J ends lost 1 base and 6 bases, in that order; junction bases with no gene match: 11. The CDR3 sequence is CASSEGGTGALQNGYTF. The CDR3 nucleotides read TGTGCCAGCAGTGAAGGGGGGACAGGGGCGCTCCAGAATGGCTACACCTTC.

The V gene is TRBV2, the J gene TRBJ1-4, with 9 bases fitting TRBD1. The V segment lost 6 bases and the J segment 4 bases; nucleotides outside the gene matches: 3. Germline V lookup: CDR1 SNHLY, CDR2 FYNNEI. The CDR3 has 14 amino acids. The chain's CDR3 is CASSGTGFNEKLFF. CDR3 sequence (DNA): TGTGCCAGCAGCGGGACAGGGTTTAATGAAAAACTGTTTTTT.

This clonotype has only a few counts. The V gene is TRBV19, the J gene TRBJ1-6, with D unclear. The CDR3 has 12 residues. Trimming removed 5 bases at V and 10 bases at J, with 9 bases between. Germline lookup yields CDR1 LNHDA and CDR2 SQIVND (reference sequence). CDR3 sequence: CASSRLGSPLHF. The CDR3 DNA follows: TGTGCCAGTAGTCGACTGGGGTCACCCCTCCACTTT. Full variable domain (remainder filled in from reference TRBV19 and TRBJ1-6): DGGITQSPKYLFRKEGQNVTLSCEQNLNHDAMYWYRQDPGQGLRLIYYSQIVNDFQKGDIAEGYSVSREKKESFPLTVTSAQKNPTAFYLCASSRLGSPLHFGNGTRLTVT.

This clonotype was seen ten or more times. The chain has TRBV20-1 and TRBJ2-2; no reliable D call. This CDR3 comprises 14 residues. V gave up 3 bases and J gave up 0 bases, with 8 bases separating them. Germline values: CDR1 DFQATT, CDR2 SNEGSKA (reference sequence). The DNA of the CDR3 is TGCAGTGCTAGTCCTACCGCGAACACCGGGGAGCTGTTTTTT. Protein sequence: CSASPTANTGELFF.

This clonotype was counted many times. The V call is TRBV6-5, the J call TRBJ1-1; the D is unclear. The CDR3 totals 11 residues. CDR1 and CDR2 from the germline V gene are MNHEY and SVGAGI. Trimming removed 6 bases from V and 3 bases from J, with 5 bases in between. The CDR3 sequence: CASSPDTEAFF. The CDR3, as DNA: TGTGCCAGCAGCCCGGACACTGAAGCTTTCTTT.

This clonotype was detected ten times or more. The chain combines TRBV7-8 with TRBJ2-1; perhaps D is TRBD1 or TRBD2 (5 bases each). The CDR3 has 15 residues. The germline gives CDR1 SGHVS, CDR2 FQNEAQ. V was cut by 5 bases and J by 1 base, with 12 bases left in between. The CDR3 bases are TGTGCCAGCAGCCCCAGTTGGGGGTCCTACAATGAGCAGTTCTTC. It yields the protein CASSPSWGSYNEQFF.

This clonotype appeared a few times. The gene calls are TRBV11-2 and TRBJ2-5; D is perhaps TRBD2 (5 bases). CDR1 is SGHAT, CDR2 FQNNGV, per germline. V was cut by 0 bases and J by 2 bases, with 16 bases left in between. CDR3 length equals 17 residues. Here the CDR3 reads CASSLDWSAWRQETQYF. The CDR3 bases are TGTGCCAGCAGCTTAGATTGGTCGGCGTGGAGGCAAGAGACCCAGTACTTC.

About this clonotype itself: One end of the junction varies from germline; a read error may be responsible. V gene TRBV27 combines with J gene TRBJ1-2; D call uncertain. This CDR3 contains 15 residues. Per germline, CDR1 MNHEY and CDR2 SMNVEV (reference sequence). CDR3 DNA: TGTCCCAGCAGTTTAGTCGGCACGGGTCTCTATGGCTACACCTTC. Amino acids: CPSSLVGTGLYGYTF.

Of note for this clonotype: This sequence may be a read error, since a much larger clone differs from it by one base. The final CDR3 position lacks the conserved phenylalanine or tryptophan, pointing to a likely read error. The chain is built from TRBV9 and TRBJ1-4; weak D call: TRBD1 (5 bases). Germline lookup yields CDR1 SGDLS and CDR2 YYNGEE. CDR3 length: 15 residues. Trimming left V 1 base short and J 7 bases short, with 14 bases between. The CDR3 protein is CASSVSGLGSEKLFL. The CDR3 nucleotides are TGTGCCAGCAGCGTATCGGGGCTGGGCAGTGAAAAACTGTTTTTA.

In this sample, this clonotype turned up many times. This sequence joins TRBV6-1 and TRBJ1-2, with 9 nucleotides matching TRBD1. Germline loops: CDR1 MNHNS, CDR2 SASEGT. V lost 5 bases, J lost 7 bases, and 11 bases stayed unmatched. CDR3 length: 15 amino acids. In DNA, the CDR3 is TGTGCCAGCAGTTCCGAGGACAGGGGACGGGGTGGCTACACCTTC. This codes for CASSSEDRGRGGYTF.